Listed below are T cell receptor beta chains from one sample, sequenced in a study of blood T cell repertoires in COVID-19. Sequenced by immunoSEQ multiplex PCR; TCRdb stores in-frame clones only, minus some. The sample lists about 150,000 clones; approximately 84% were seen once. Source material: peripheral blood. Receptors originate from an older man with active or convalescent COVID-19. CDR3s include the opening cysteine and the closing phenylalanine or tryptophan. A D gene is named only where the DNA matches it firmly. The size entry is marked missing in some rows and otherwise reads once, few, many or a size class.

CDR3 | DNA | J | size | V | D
CASISRVSYEQYF | TGTGCCAGCATAAGCCGCGTCTCCTACGAGCAGTACTTC | TRBJ2-7 | NA | TRBV6-6 | NA
CASSPGVSGVGDTQYF | TGTGCCAGCAGCCCGGGGGTTAGCGGAGTCGGAGATACGCAGTATTTT | TRBJ2-3 | once | TRBV5-4 | NA
CSSNGGRGNNEQFF | TGCAGCTCCAATGGGGGCCGCGGAAACAATGAGCAGTTCTTC | TRBJ2-1 | NA | TRBV29-1 | NA
CASSLWSQGLDEQYF | TGTGCCAGCAGTTTATGGAGCCAGGGTCTGGACGAGCAGTACTTC | TRBJ2-7 | NA | TRBV28 | NA
CASRSDRGSYNEQFF | TGTGCCAGTAGATCGGACAGGGGGTCCTACAATGAGCAGTTCTTC | TRBJ2-1 | few | TRBV19 | TRBD1
CASSGATSNEQFF | TGTGCTAGCAGCGGGGCGACATCTAATGAGCAGTTCTTC | TRBJ2-1 | NA | TRBV7-7 | TRBD2
CSAGTGGGQPQHF | TGCAGCGCTGGGACAGGGGGCGGTCAGCCCCAGCATTTT | TRBJ1-5 | once | TRBV29-1 | TRBD1
CASSYGQTNTEAFF | TGCGCCAGCAGCTACGGACAAACGAACACTGAAGCTTTCTTT | TRBJ1-1 | few | TRBV4-1 | NA
CASSFDRDRVSEQYF | TGTGCCAGCAGCTTCGACCGGGACAGGGTTTCCGAGCAGTACTTC | TRBJ2-7 | once | TRBV11-2 | TRBD1
CASSLVAGTGNTIYF | TGTGCCAGCAGCTTAGTGGCAGGGACAGGAAACACCATATATTTT | TRBJ1-3 | NA | TRBV7-8 | NA
CAISDLGVSSGNTIYF | TGTGCCATCAGTGACCTAGGGGTCAGCTCTGGAAACACCATATATTTT | TRBJ1-3 | NA | TRBV10-3 | NA
CASSLGQGRRDEQFF | TGTGCTAGCAGCTTAGGACAGGGGAGACGGGATGAGCAGTTCTTC | TRBJ2-1 | NA | TRBV7-7 | TRBD1
CASSSGQGGRSSEAFF | TGTGCCAGCAGTTCGGGACAGGGCGGTCGTTCATCTGAAGCTTTCTTT | TRBJ1-1 | NA | TRBV28 | TRBD1
CASSVGPPGISGNTIYF | TGTGCCAGCAGCGTAGGGCCACCCGGGATCTCTGGAAACACCATATATTTT | TRBJ1-3 | once | TRBV9 | NA
CASSKGTGNTEAFF | TGTGCCAGCAGCAAAGGGACAGGGAACACTGAAGCTTTCTTT | TRBJ1-1 | NA | TRBV5-5 | TRBD1
CASTEYNQPQHF | TGTGCCAGTACAGAATACAATCAGCCCCAGCATTTT | TRBJ1-5 | few | TRBV19 | NA
CSVQGSETEAFF | TGCAGCGTTCAGGGGTCGGAAACTGAAGCTTTCTTT | TRBJ1-1 | NA | TRBV29-1 | NA
CASSQVHGHHQPQHF | TGCGCCAGCAGCCAAGTACATGGACATCATCAGCCCCAGCATTTT | TRBJ1-5 | NA | TRBV4-3 | NA